These T cell receptor beta chains were read from a single sample in a study of shared clonotypes between healthy human individuals. The table came from immunoSEQ multiplex PCR; TCRdb's copy has only in-frame clones and leaves some out. The sample yields more than 1.2 million clones, approximately 98.5% seen once. Specimen: naive CD4+ T cells sorted from blood. The receptors shown here come from a man aged 30-40 years in good health. Both conserved end residues are part of each CDR3. D genes are given only for firm matches.

V	D	J	CDR3
TRBV29-1	-	TRBJ2-6	CSAYSGANVLTF
TRBV7-8	TRBD2	TRBJ2-1	CASSLAWREGHGEQFF
TRBV27	-	TRBJ2-1	CASSFWGNNEQFF
TRBV7-9	TRBD1	TRBJ2-1	CASSLGTGGFDEQFF
TRBV6-1	-	TRBJ2-7	CASSTASGIYEQYF
TRBV7-6	TRBD1	TRBJ2-2	CASSSTGAHTGELFF
TRBV7-6	-	TRBJ1-1	CASSLAGWGAEAFF
TRBV25-1	-	TRBJ1-1	CASRNHGGPNTEAFF
TRBV7-2	-	TRBJ2-7	CASSLGPPKNEYEQYF
TRBV7-9	-	TRBJ2-7	CASSLGRYEQYF
TRBV7-2	TRBD1	TRBJ2-1	CASSSQGANYNEQFF
TRBV5-4	-	TRBJ1-3	CASGKQGESGNTIYF
TRBV19	-	TRBJ2-2	CASSIVGLGTGELFF
TRBV28	TRBD2	TRBJ2-3	CASSPSGSPWAPDTQYF
TRBV5-1	TRBD1	TRBJ2-1	CASSLVGQGSSYNEQFF
TRBV15	-	TRBJ2-7	CATSKAYEQYF
TRBV2	-	TRBJ2-7	CASTAGPPAEQYF
TRBV4-1	-	TRBJ2-7	CASSQGYDTGTYEQYF
TRBV11-2	-	TRBJ2-7	CASSLQGTSYEQYF
TRBV28	TRBD2	TRBJ2-2	CATQRGQNTGELFF
TRBV5-1	-	TRBJ1-2	CASSLTSTNYGYTF
TRBV11-2	-	TRBJ2-2	CASSTLGELFF
TRBV5-1	-	TRBJ1-4	CASTGQGEKLFF
TRBV11-2	-	TRBJ1-5	CASSLAGHSNQPQHF
TRBV19	TRBD1	TRBJ2-7	CASSMAGGYEQYF
TRBV5-1	-	TRBJ1-5	CASSLDSINQPQHF
TRBV18	TRBD1	TRBJ2-7	CASSPGQIYEQYF
TRBV7-2	TRBD2	TRBJ2-3	CASSRLAGPSIDTQYF
TRBV27	-	TRBJ1-5	CASSFSRGGQPQHF